The T cell receptor beta chain under discussion was sequenced for a study of shared clonotypes between healthy human individuals. Study details: Three plates each covered CD4 naive and memory; CD8 naive two, CD8 memory one.

Naive CD8 cells lacked CD45RO, underwent positive selection for CCR7 and left out terminally differentiated effector memory CD45RA+ cells. This clone was found a few times. The antigen is not known. Overall study findings and caveats: For sorted subsets, rarefaction showed incomplete sequencing despite large depth. Generally, estimated richness proved larger in naive subsets than it did in memory subsets.

This CDR3 is 15 amino acids long. The V gene end was trimmed by 3 bases and the J gene end by 4 bases; junction bases not matched to a gene: 7. Germline V lookup: CDR1 MDHEN, CDR2 SYDVKM. It was 200 to 250 ng DNA, 25,000 to 35,000 T cell genomes, that sorted-subset replicate PCRs used. Clones were read by immunoSEQ multiplex PCR, and TCRdb kept only the in-frame ones, dropping some. The sample shows under 2,000,000 clones, approximately 94% of them seen only once. The receptor was derived from a man aged 18 to 29 in good health. The J gene is TRBJ1-2, the V gene TRBV28; the match to TRBD1 covers 8 bases. Source material: naive CD8+ T cells sorted from blood. Written as DNA, the CDR3 is TGTGCCAGCAGTTTGGGACAGGCTTTTGGCTATGGCTACACCTTC. This sequence encodes CASSLGQAFGYGYTF.